The 8 T cell receptor beta chains listed next were all sequenced from one sample in a study. In TCRdb, the 5' RACE reads were re-called with MiXCR into one record per CDR3 protein. The sample contains some 44,000 distinct CDR3 sequences, under 25% of which appear only once. Tregs were sorted as CD4+CD25+CD127-/low cells. Material: Tregs sorted from blood. These receptors were collected from a female donor with breast cancer.

This clonotype has ten or more counts. This rearrangement joins TRBV9 to TRBJ2-2; no reliable D call. V gave up 4 bases and J gave up 8 bases, with 9 bases separating them. The CDR3 is 12 residues long. Looked up from germline, CDR1 is SGDLS and CDR2 is YYNGEE. DNA of the CDR3: TGTGCCAGCAGCCCGCAGACTGGGGAGCTGTTTTTT. Translating gives CASSPQTGELFF.

Concerning this clonotype itself: Relative to the germline gene, one junction end is altered; a read error may explain this. The chain has TRBV18 and TRBJ2-2, with D tentatively TRBD2 (5 bases). The V gene's germline CDR1 is KGHSH and CDR2 LQKENI. This CDR3 region has 15 residues. Here the CDR3 reads CASSPAVTNTGELCF. The CDR3 DNA is TGTGCCAGCTCACCCGCAGTAACGAACACCGGGGAGCTGTGTTTT.

V is TRBV20-1 and J is TRBJ2-3, with TRBD1 identical over 7 bases. The CDR3 is made up of 16 amino acids. The junction had 10 bases not matched to a gene; V was cut back by 2 bases and J by 2 bases. Germline CDR1 and CDR2: DFQATT and SNEGSKA (reference sequence). In DNA, the CDR3 is TGCAGTGCTAGAAGTTCCAGGGGGTTGGTCACAGATACGCAGTATTTT. Translated: CSARSSRGLVTDTQYF.

The CDR3 DNA follows: TGCAGTGCTAAACGTGGCGGGGCCCTCACAGATACGCAGTATTTT. It encodes CSAKRGGALTDTQYF. The chain has TRBV20-1 and TRBJ2-3; D perhaps matches TRBD2 (6 bases). Trimming left V 4 bases short and J 2 bases short, with 16 bases between. This CDR3 spans 15 amino acids. Germline CDR1 DFQATT, CDR2 SNEGSKA (reference sequence).

This clonotype has at least ten counts. This chain connects TRBV6-5 to TRBJ2-2, with 7 bases identical to TRBD1. Germline V gives CDR1 MNHEY, CDR2 SVGAGI. The V segment lost 5 bases and the J segment 5 bases; nucleotides outside the gene matches: 5. CDR3 size: 14 residues. This CDR3 reads CASSKGQYTGELFF. CDR3 coding DNA: TGTGCCAGCAGTAAGGGACAGTATACCGGGGAGCTGTTTTTT.

Only a few counts were recorded for this clonotype. This sequence joins TRBV24-1 and TRBJ2-5, with D maybe TRBD1 (6 bases). The germline gives CDR1 KGHDR, CDR2 SFDVKD. The germline V and J ends were trimmed by 7 bases and 0 bases, with 17 bases remaining between them. CDR3 size: 16 residues. CDR3 sequence (DNA): TGTGCCACCAGCCATTGGGACACGTTGTACCAAGAGACCCAGTACTTC. This gives the protein CATSHWDTLYQETQYF.

This clonotype is labeled as medium-sized. The chain uses TRBV4-1 and TRBJ2-1, with D unclear. The CDR3 loop spans 13 amino acids. CDR1 and CDR2 (germline): MGHRA, YSYEKL. The germline V and J ends were trimmed by 4 bases and 9 bases, with 13 bases remaining between them. The CDR3 bases are TGCGCCAGCAGCCTCTATAGTTTCGGTGAGCAGTTCTTC. As protein: CASSLYSFGEQFF.

The chain couples TRBV10-3 to TRBJ2-1; weak D call: TRBD2 (6 bases). CDR1 is ENHRY and CDR2 is SYGVKD in the germline V gene. The CDR3 contains 16 residues. Deletions cut 6 bases from V and 3 bases from J, with 18 bases between. The CDR3 spells CAIREGSGASYNEQFF. In DNA, the CDR3 is TGTGCCATCAGAGAGGGTAGCGGAGCGAGCTACAATGAGCAGTTCTTC.